A selection of T cell receptor beta chains follows, all from one sample in a study of vaccination and CD4 T cells after COVID-19. TCRdb re-analysed the PCR reads in MiXCR, keeping a single row per CDR3 protein. The table includes some 26,000 distinct CDR3 sequences, roughly 71% detected once. These TCRs are of unknown antigen specificity. This specimen was CD4+ T cells from blood, cultured in vitro, taken after SARS-CoV-2 vaccination. The receptor set was obtained from a human donor who received a COVID-19 vaccine. The CDR3 runs from the conserved cysteine through the conserved F or W. D genes are given only for firm matches. Some rows mark clone size as missing; the rest say once, few, many or name a class of expanded clone.

j_call,v_call,clone_size,d_call,cdr3_aa,cdr3_nt
TRBJ2-3,TRBV24-1,NA,NA,CATSADGPRTYTQYF,TGTGCCACCAGCGCTGACGGCCCCCGAACTTATACGCAGTATTTT
TRBJ2-3,TRBV11-2,NA,TRBD2,CASSLVRVAGGRTDTQYF,TGTGCCAGCAGCTTAGTGCGGGTAGCGGGGGGGCGCACAGATACGCAGTATTTT
TRBJ2-4,TRBV20-1,NA,NA,CSATVAGTGNIQYF,TGCAGTGCTACTGTGGCGGGGACGGGAAACATTCAGTACTTC
TRBJ2-1,TRBV20-1,few,TRBD2,CSAILAGGPNEQFF,TGCAGTGCTATACTAGCGGGGGGGCCGAATGAGCAGTTCTTC
TRBJ1-2,TRBV2,NA,NA,CASSEFYGYTF,TGTGCCAGCAGTGAATTCTATGGCTACACCTTC
TRBJ1-3,TRBV6-2/TRBV6-3,NA,NA,CASMRRSLSGNTIYF,TGTGCCAGCATGCGGCGGTCGCTCTCTGGAAACACCATATATTTT
TRBJ2-7,TRBV7-8,NA,TRBD1,CASSQWDRRDEQYF,TGTGCCAGCAGCCAATGGGACAGGCGCGACGAGCAGTACTTC
TRBJ1-6,TRBV12-3/TRBV12-4,NA,NA,CASSRTGISSSYNSPLHF,TGTGCCAGCAGTAGAACCGGGATCTCAAGCTCCTATAATTCACCCCTCCACTTT
TRBJ1-2,TRBV6-2/TRBV6-3,once,NA,CASSYSIRGRLIYGYTF,TGTGCCAGCAGTTACTCCATCCGGGGGCGGCTGATCTATGGCTACACCTTC
TRBJ2-5,TRBV20-1,NA,NA,CSARDLRGRAQETQYF,TGCAGTGCTAGAGATCTCCGGGGCAGGGCCCAAGAGACCCAGTACTTC
TRBJ1-1,TRBV6-5,few,NA,CASSYGEVNTEAFF,TGTGCCAGCAGTTACGGGGAGGTGAACACTGAAGCTTTCTTT
TRBJ2-2,TRBV24-1,NA,NA,CATMDDGNTGELFF,TGTGCCACCATGGACGACGGTAACACCGGGGAGCTGTTTTTT
TRBJ2-2,TRBV20-1,NA,NA,CSARSDGELFF,TGCAGTGCTAGAAGCGACGGGGAGCTGTTTTTT
TRBJ1-2,TRBV30,NA,TRBD1,CAWSPGQSYGYTF,TGTGCCTGGAGTCCGGGACAGTCCTATGGCTACACCTTC
TRBJ1-2,TRBV9,NA,NA,CASSPGRTVHSYGYTF,TGTGCCAGCAGCCCCGGGAGGACCGTTCACTCCTATGGCTACACCTTC
TRBJ2-2,TRBV24-1,NA,NA,CATSLTAPSTGELFF,TGTGCCACCAGCTTGACAGCCCCGAGCACCGGGGAGCTGTTTTTT
TRBJ2-3,TRBV20-1,NA,TRBD2,CSARDPGLAGNTDTQYF,TGCAGTGCTAGAGATCCGGGACTAGCGGGGAACACAGATACGCAGTATTTT
TRBJ2-7,TRBV15,NA,TRBD1,CATSRVDRAYEQYF,TGTGCCACCAGCAGAGTGGACAGGGCCTACGAGCAGTACTTC
TRBJ2-1,TRBV10-1,NA,NA,CASSHTSTRRTYNEQFF,TGCGCCAGCAGTCATACTAGCACAAGACGAACCTACAATGAGCAGTTCTTC
TRBJ2-5,TRBV14,once,NA,CASSQDSYRSRETQYF,TGTGCCAGCAGCCAAGATTCCTACCGCTCCCGCGAGACCCAGTACTTC
TRBJ2-7,TRBV6-1,NA,NA,CASAQGSYEQNF,TGTGCCAGTGCCCAGGGAAGCTACGAGCAGAACTTC
TRBJ2-3,TRBV24-1,NA,NA,CATSDPRQDTDTQYF,TGTGCCACCAGTGACCCAAGACAGGACACAGATACGCAGTATTTT
TRBJ2-5,TRBV7-8,NA,NA,CASSLTRVWETQYF,TGTGCCAGCAGCTTAACTAGGGTTTGGGAGACCCAGTACTTC
TRBJ1-4,TRBV20-1,NA,NA,CSAIVGTANEKLFF,TGCAGTGCCATCGTAGGGACGGCTAATGAAAAACTGTTTTTT
TRBJ1-1,TRBV6-5,NA,NA,CASSYGGTEAFF,TGTGCCAGCAGTTATGGGGGCACTGAAGCTTTCTTT
TRBJ1-2,TRBV15,NA,NA,CATSRGTAKSGYGYTF,TGTGCCACCAGCAGAGGGACGGCTAAAAGTGGCTATGGCTACACCTTC
TRBJ2-5,TRBV24-1,few,TRBD2,CATSVGSGGQETQYF,TGTGCCACCAGTGTAGGTAGCGGGGGCCAAGAGACCCAGTACTTC
TRBJ2-7,TRBV6-1,few,NA,CASRTQDLYEQYF,TGTGCCAGCAGAACGCAGGACCTATACGAGCAGTACTTC
TRBJ1-2,TRBV6-1,once,NA,CASSERGQVYGYTF,TGTGCCAGCAGTGAAAGGGGCCAGGTATATGGCTACACCTTC
TRBJ1-1,TRBV20-1,NA,NA,CSARDEGGIAFF,TGCAGTGCTAGAGATGAGGGAGGGATAGCTTTCTTT
TRBJ1-6,TRBV6-1,NA,NA,CATHSNRVSPLHF,TGTGCCACACATTCCAACAGGGTGTCACCCCTCCACTTT
TRBJ1-5,TRBV20-1,few,NA,CSAGRRNQPQHF,TGCAGTGCGGGACGGCGCAATCAGCCCCAGCATTTT
TRBJ1-5,TRBV19,NA,NA,CAASLNRNQPQHF,TGTGCCGCGAGTCTAAATCGGAATCAGCCCCAGCATTTT
TRBJ1-2,TRBV6-1,NA,TRBD1,CASSGQEEFYGYTF,TGTGCCAGCTCCGGACAGGAAGAGTTCTATGGCTACACCTTC
TRBJ2-7,TRBV6-2/TRBV6-3,few,TRBD1,CASSYPGTGAYEQYF,TGTGCCAGCAGTTACCCCGGGACAGGGGCCTACGAGCAGTACTTC
TRBJ1-2,TRBV30,NA,NA,CAWSKQRGSGYTF,TGTGCCTGGAGTAAACAGCGGGGTTCTGGCTACACCTTC
TRBJ2-3,TRBV10-1,NA,TRBD1,CASSESTGAADTQYF,TGCGCCAGCAGTGAGTCGACAGGGGCTGCAGATACGCAGTATTTT